The next 30 T cell receptor beta chains were all read from a single sample in a study of blood T cell repertoires in COVID-19. Some clones are missing from TCRdb's copy, which holds only in-frame ones; the method was immunoSEQ multiplex PCR. The sample yields approximately 290,000 clones, around nine tenths seen once. The sequencing sample was made of peripheral blood. The origin of the receptors is a man under 40 with acute or convalescent COVID-19.

This clone came up a few times. The chain recombines TRBV2 with TRBJ1-1, with TRBD1 matching 11 bases. Germline CDR1 and CDR2: SNHLY and FYNNEI. This CDR3 region has 15 residues. V lost 2 bases to trimming and J lost 7 bases; unmatched junction nucleotides: 6. CDR3 region: CASSELWDRGFEAFF. The CDR3 bases are TGTGCCAGCAGTGAACTTTGGGACAGGGGGTTTGAAGCTTTCTTT.

This clone has more than one count but fewer than ten. V usage is TRBV28 and J usage is TRBJ1-2, with 12 bases that match TRBD1. CDR1 is MDHEN and CDR2 is SYDVKM in the germline V gene. The CDR3 runs to 17 residues. V lost 4 bases, J lost 8 bases, and 14 bases stayed unmatched. CDR3 in amino acids: CASSSYRDRGRLGGYTF. The CDR3 region has the DNA TGTGCCAGCAGTTCCTACAGGGACAGGGGGCGCCTGGGGGGCTACACCTTC.

V usage is TRBV5-4 and J usage is TRBJ2-5; possibly TRBD2 for D (5 bases). CDR3 size: 14 residues. Trimming took 1 base from V and 5 from J, leaving 12 bases between them. Germline CDR1 SGHNT, CDR2 YYREEE (reference sequence). The CDR3, as DNA: TGTGCCAGCAGCTTGAGGCGGCAGCGGGAGACCCAGTACTTC. Its protein is CASSLRRQRETQYF.

This chain joins TRBV11-1 and TRBJ2-5; 7 bases map to TRBD1. Germline-derived CDR1 and CDR2 are SGHAT and FQDESV (reference sequence). Unmatched junction bases numbered 6, after V lost 2 bases and J lost 6 bases. The CDR3 sequence is 14 residues long. The CDR3 loop is CASSLTGAVQTQYF. CDR3 bases: TGTGCCAGCAGCTTAACAGGGGCAGTGCAGACCCAGTACTTC.

J is TRBJ1-6 and V is TRBV20-1; possibly TRBD1 for D (6 bases). Trimming shortened V by 3 bases and J by 9 bases, and 18 bases separated the two germline ends. CDR1 is DFQATT, CDR2 SNEGSKA, per germline (reference sequence). This CDR3 comprises 15 residues. DNA for the CDR3: TGCAGTGCTAGTAAACGGGGGGCTTTCGGTTCACCCCTCCACTTT. It is translated as CSASKRGAFGSPLHF.

The rearrangement links TRBV19 to TRBJ1-6, with 11 bases lining up with TRBD1. Germline V gene sequence: CDR1 LNHDA, CDR2 SQIVND (reference sequence). V lost 5 bases to trimming and J lost 6 bases; unmatched junction nucleotides: 6. The CDR3 has 16 residues. DNA of the CDR3: TGTGCCAGTAGTTCCAAGGACAGGGGGCGTAATTCACCCCTCCACTTT. This sequence encodes CASSSKDRGRNSPLHF.

The chain recombines TRBV21-1 with TRBJ2-7; the listed D gene, TRBD2, was not tested against the DNA. TRBV21-1 is described as a pseudogene. This CDR3 has 14 amino acids. CDR3 sequence reads: CASSKAETSDEQYF. CDR3 nucleotide sequence: TGTGCCAGCAGCAAAGCGGAGACTAGCGACGAGCAGTACTTC.

This clone was detected many times. The chain employs TRBV10-3 and TRBJ1-1, with a weak D call TRBD1 (5 bases). Germline-derived CDR1 and CDR2 are ENHRY and SYGVKD. The CDR3 runs to 14 residues. V dropped 10 bases and J dropped 0 bases, with 15 bases sitting between them. The CDR3 bases are TGTGCCACACAGGCGGGGGGGGTGAACACTGAAGCTTTCTTT. Protein: CATQAGGVNTEAFF.

The chain combines TRBV12-3 or TRBV12-4 with TRBJ1-2, with TRBD1 matching 8 bases. The CDR3 runs 13 residues. Trimming cost V 3 bases and J 7 bases; bases outside gene matches: 4. The CDR3 DNA is TGTGCCAGCAGTTTGGGACAGGCTCTTGGCTACACCTTC. It yields the protein CASSLGQALGYTF.

The V call is TRBV27, the J call TRBJ2-1; possibly TRBD2 for D (7 bases). V was cut by 4 bases and J by 2 bases, with 9 bases left in between. The CDR3 totals 14 residues. CDR1 is MNHEY, CDR2 SMNVEV, per germline (reference sequence). The CDR3 protein is CASSWEGAYNEQFF. CDR3 DNA: TGTGCCAGCAGTTGGGAGGGGGCCTACAATGAGCAGTTCTTC.

Concerning this clone itself: The same CDR3 can be traced to other DNA sequences in this sample. The chain links TRBV3-1 (or the pseudogene TRBV3-2) to TRBJ2-7, with D possibly TRBD2 on 5 matching bases. With 2 bases removed from V and 3 bases from J, the gap between germline ends came to 5 bases. The CDR3 has 12 amino acids. CDR1 is LGHDT, CDR2 YNNKEL, per germline (reference sequence). CDR3 region: CASSQRGYEQYF. The CDR3 nucleotides read TGTGCCAGCAGCCAACGGGGCTACGAGCAGTACTTC.

V is TRBV10-3 and J is TRBJ2-5; 8 bases match TRBD1. CDR3 length equals 17 residues. Losses at the gene ends were 0 bases for V and 2 bases for J; bases not matched to a gene: 8. Germline values: CDR1 ENHRY, CDR2 SYGVKD. CDR3 residues: CAISESSGTGVQETQYF. In DNA, the CDR3 is TGTGCCATCAGTGAGTCCTCCGGGACAGGAGTGCAAGAGACCCAGTACTTC.

The chain is built from TRBV5-1 and TRBJ1-1, with D tentatively TRBD1 (6 bases). V dropped 4 bases and J dropped 1 base, with 11 bases sitting between them. Germline values: CDR1 SGHRS, CDR2 YFSETQ. The length of the CDR3 is 14 residues. The CDR3: CASSKMDRNTEAFF. In nucleotides, the CDR3 is TGCGCCAGCAGCAAAATGGACAGGAACACTGAAGCTTTCTTT.

V and J are TRBV12-1 and TRBJ1-2; no check of the table's D call, TRBD1, against the DNA was made. TRBV12-1 is reported as a pseudogene. This CDR3 spans 16 amino acids. The CDR3 DNA sequence: TGTGCCAGCAGCTTAAACAGGGTGAGGGGGAACTATGGCTACACCTTC. This codes for CASSLNRVRGNYGYTF.

This sequence joins TRBV6-1 and TRBJ2-7; 13 bases agree with TRBD2. V shed 0 bases and J 4 bases; nucleotides not matched to a gene: 12. Germline CDR1 is MNHNS and CDR2 is SASEGT. The CDR3 covers 19 residues. CDR3 nucleotides: TGTGCCAGCAGTGAAGCGCGGGGGTGGGGACTAGCGGGACGATACGAGCAGTACTTC. Protein sequence: CASSEARGWGLAGRYEQYF.

The chain links TRBV30 to TRBJ1-6; D may be TRBD1 (6 bases). CDR1 and CDR2 (germline): GTSNPN, SVGIG (reference sequence). The CDR3 is 14 residues long. Trimming removed 1 base at V and 7 bases at J, with 11 bases between. For the CDR3, the DNA is TGTGCCTGGAGTGGTCGGGACAACAATTCACCCCTCCACTTT. Translation: CAWSGRDNNSPLHF.

The chain is built from TRBV4-1 and TRBJ2-3; 10 bases are a match to TRBD1. There are 17 residues in the CDR3. V dropped 1 base and J dropped 2; count of bases not matched to a gene: 6. Germline lookup yields CDR1 MGHRA and CDR2 YSYEKL. The CDR3 region has the DNA TGCGCCAGCAGCCAAGTCCCGACAGGGGGCATCACAGATACGCAGTATTTT. This sequence encodes CASSQVPTGGITDTQYF.

The rearrangement uses TRBV5-1 and TRBJ1-6; a possible D gene is TRBD1 (5 bases). The germline V gene encodes CDR1 SGHRS and CDR2 YFSETQ. The V end lost 4 bases, the J end lost 1 base, and 12 bases lay between the germline ends. The CDR3 contains 16 residues. In DNA form, the CDR3 reads TGCGCCAGCAGCCCAGGGAAATTTTCCTATAATTCACCCCTCCACTTT. Its protein product is CASSPGKFSYNSPLHF.

The chain couples TRBV15 to TRBJ1-5; D possibly corresponds to TRBD1 (5 bases). CDR3 length equals 16 residues. Trimming removed 0 bases from V and 4 bases from J, with 13 bases in between. CDR1 is LNHNV, CDR2 YYDKDF, per germline (reference sequence). Here the CDR3 DNA reads TGTGCCACCAGCAGAGATGGGGGGACGTGGAATCAGCCCCAGCATTTT. Its translation: CATSRDGGTWNQPQHF.

The rearrangement joins TRBV19 to TRBJ2-1; maybe TRBD1 (6 bases). This CDR3 is built from 15 residues. The V and J ends lost 6 bases and 3 bases respectively, with 15 bases between them. Germline CDR1 and CDR2: LNHDA and SQIVND (reference sequence). The CDR3 sequence: CASRDSGTLYNEQFF. The CDR3 DNA follows: TGTGCCAGTAGGGACTCCGGGACACTCTACAATGAGCAGTTCTTC.

The chain couples TRBV5-6 to TRBJ2-5, with 8 nucleotides matching TRBD2. In germline, CDR1 is SGHDT, CDR2 YYEEEE. V was clipped by 1 base and J by 4 bases; unmatched bases: 9. This CDR3 region has 16 residues. CDR3 region: CASSLITGGIGETQYF. CDR3 coding DNA: TGTGCCAGCAGCTTGATTACGGGAGGGATAGGAGAGACCCAGTACTTC.

This clone was counted between two and nine times. At the DNA level, this CDR3 is encoded by other sequences in the same sample as well. This chain links TRBV18 with TRBJ1-6, with 11 bases identical to TRBD1. V lost 6 bases and J lost 9; bases outside the gene matches: 4. From germline, CDR1 is KGHSH and CDR2 LQKENI. The CDR3 has 14 amino acids. The CDR3 here is CASSPGQGGSPLHF. The CDR3 DNA reads TGTGCCAGCTCCCCGGGACAGGGGGGTTCACCCCTCCACTTT.

The V gene is TRBV27, the J gene TRBJ2-7, with D possibly TRBD2 on 6 matching bases. The ends were cut back, 3 bases at V and 4 bases at J, with 16 bases in the middle. The germline V gene encodes CDR1 MNHEY and CDR2 SMNVEV (reference sequence). The CDR3 consists of 15 residues. The CDR3 here is CASSFEGGFGYEQYF. CDR3 nucleotides: TGTGCCAGCAGTTTCGAGGGAGGATTCGGGTACGAGCAGTACTTC.

The chain links TRBV13 to TRBJ1-2; a possible D gene is TRBD1 (6 bases). Germline CDR1 is PRHDT and CDR2 is FYEKMQ (reference sequence). Trimming took 1 base from V and 8 from J, leaving 14 bases between them. This CDR3 is built from 14 residues. CDR3 bases: TGTGCCAGCAGCTTAGTTCAGGGGCGTAGGGGCTACACCTTC. Encoded protein: CASSLVQGRRGYTF.

CDR3 amino acids: CASSALLTRGASYTF. As DNA, the CDR3 is TGTGCCAGCAGTGCGTTACTGACAAGGGGTGCAAGCTACACCTTC. The chain couples TRBV27 to TRBJ1-2, with a weak D call TRBD1 (5 bases). The V and J ends lost 5 bases and 9 bases respectively, with 22 bases between them. CDR1 is MNHEY, CDR2 SMNVEV, per germline (reference sequence). This CDR3 is built from 15 residues.

The J gene is TRBJ2-1, the V gene TRBV28, with TRBD1 matching 11 bases. V dropped 4 bases and J dropped 6; count of bases not matched to a gene: 5. Per the germline V gene, CDR1 is MDHEN and CDR2 is SYDVKM. The CDR3 consists of 15 residues. The CDR3 protein is CASSYRGTGGNEQFF. CDR3 nucleotides: TGTGCCAGCAGTTATCGCGGGACAGGGGGCAATGAGCAGTTCTTC.

This chain connects TRBV2 to TRBJ1-5; TRBD1 aligns across 8 bases. This CDR3 region has 18 residues. CDR1 is SNHLY and CDR2 is FYNNEI in the germline V gene. Trimming at V came to 0 bases and at J to 3 bases, leaving 10 bases not matched to a gene. The CDR3: CASSEAWQGASYNQPQHF. CDR3 in DNA: TGTGCCAGCAGTGAAGCCTGGCAGGGGGCCAGCTACAATCAGCCCCAGCATTTT. The full variable domain, completed using reference TRBV2 and TRBJ1-5, is EPEVTQTPSHQVTQMGQEVILRCVPISNHLYFYWYRQILGQKVEFLVSFYNNEISEKSEIFDDQFSVERPDGSNFTLKIRSTKLEDSAMYFCASSEAWQGASYNQPQHFGDGTRLSIL.

The chain uses TRBV5-6 and TRBJ1-2, with D maybe TRBD1 (5 bases). Looked up from germline, CDR1 is SGHDT and CDR2 is YYEEEE. This CDR3 is built from 15 residues. Trimming stripped 4 bases from V and 8 bases from J, with 21 bases between. The CDR3 DNA is TGTGCCAGCAGCCCCTCGCGTGCAGGGCGGTCCGGCTACACCTTC. Its protein is CASSPSRAGRSGYTF.

The table lists this clone with a count of one. The chain couples TRBV18 to TRBJ2-1; 8 nucleotides line up with TRBD1. V lost 3 bases to trimming and J lost 5 bases; unmatched junction nucleotides: 6. This CDR3 has 15 amino acids. Germline lookup yields CDR1 KGHSH and CDR2 LQKENI. CDR3 sequence reads: CASSPQGALHNEQFF. The CDR3 bases are TGTGCCAGCTCACCTCAGGGGGCGCTTCACAATGAGCAGTTCTTC.

This chain joins TRBV15 and TRBJ1-6; 7 bases match TRBD1. Germline lookup yields CDR1 LNHNV and CDR2 YYDKDF (reference sequence). This CDR3 is built from 14 residues. After removal of 5 bases from V and 7 bases from J, the junction contained 5 bases not matched to a gene. Written as DNA, the CDR3 is TGTGCCACCAGCTACAGGGGTGAGAATTCACCCCTCCACTTT. Encoded protein: CATSYRGENSPLHF.